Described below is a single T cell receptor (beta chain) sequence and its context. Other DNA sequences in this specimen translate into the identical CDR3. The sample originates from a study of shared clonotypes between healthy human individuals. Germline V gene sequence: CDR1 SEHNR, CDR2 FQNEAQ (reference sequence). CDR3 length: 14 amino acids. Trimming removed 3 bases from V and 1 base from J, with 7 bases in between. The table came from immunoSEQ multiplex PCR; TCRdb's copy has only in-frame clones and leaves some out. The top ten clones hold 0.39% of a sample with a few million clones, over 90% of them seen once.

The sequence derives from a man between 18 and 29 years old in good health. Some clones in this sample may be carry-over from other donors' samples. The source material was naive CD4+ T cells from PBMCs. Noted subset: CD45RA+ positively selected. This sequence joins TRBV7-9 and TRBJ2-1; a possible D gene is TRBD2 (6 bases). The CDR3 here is CASSFGGSYNEQFF. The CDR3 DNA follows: TGTGCCAGCAGCTTTGGGGGGTCCTACAATGAGCAGTTCTTC.